Below are 10 T cell receptor beta chains sequenced from a single sample in a study of blood T cell repertoires in COVID-19. TCRdb keeps only in-frame clones here, not all; method: immunoSEQ multiplex PCR. The data show under 150,000 clones, about 86% seen once. Sequencing was performed on peripheral blood. These receptor sequences come from a woman aged 60-70 years with acute or convalescent COVID-19.

The chain employs TRBV7-3 and TRBJ2-3; 8 positions match TRBD2. CDR1 and CDR2 from the germline V gene are SGHTA and FQGTGA. This CDR3 has 17 residues. Trimming removed 0 bases from V and 3 bases from J; junction bases left unmatched: 8. CDR3 sequence: CASSLTPGQRGTDTQYF. The CDR3, as DNA: TGTGCCAGCAGCTTAACCCCCGGCCAGCGGGGGACAGATACGCAGTATTTT. The full variable domain, rest sourced from reference TRBV7-3 and TRBJ2-3, is GAGVSQTPSNKVTEKGKYVELRCDPISGHTALYWYRQSLGQGPEFLIYFQGTGAADDSGLPNDRFFAVRPEGSVSTLKIQRTERGDSAVYLCASSLTPGQRGTDTQYFGPGTRLTVL.

Notes on this clone: A junction end diverges from the germline sequence, so it may reflect a read error. The CDR3 sequence is CASSPPGQGYSYTF. The CDR3 DNA reads TGTGCCAGCAGCCCCCCGGGACAGGGCTATAGCTACACCTTC. The chain uses TRBV16 and TRBJ1-2; 9 nucleotides align to TRBD1. Germline CDR1 is KGHSY and CDR2 is FQNENV. This CDR3 is 14 amino acids long.

This clone was detected once. V is TRBV28 and J is TRBJ2-2; D is uncertain. Looked up from germline, CDR1 is MDHEN and CDR2 is SYDVKM. The germline V and J ends were trimmed by 4 bases and 6 bases, with 9 bases remaining between them. The CDR3 length is 13 residues. CDR3 in DNA: TGTGCCAGCAGTTCGCCCCCAGCCGGGGAGCTGTTTTTT. Protein: CASSSPPAGELFF.

The chain has TRBV6-5 and TRBJ1-4; TRBD1 might be the D (6 bases). V lost 8 bases and J lost 5, with 18 bases in between. Per germline, CDR1 MNHEY and CDR2 SVGAGI. This CDR3 contains 15 residues. CDR3 residues: CASQRGRGSNEKLFF. CDR3 nucleotides: TGTGCCAGCCAAAGAGGCAGGGGATCGAATGAAAAACTGTTTTTT.

This clone was recorded a few times. The chain is built from TRBV29-1 and TRBJ1-3; D is unclear. The CDR3 is 10 residues long. Germline assignment: CDR1 SQVTM and CDR2 ANQGSEA. V was cut by 5 bases and J by 9 bases, with 8 bases left in between. The CDR3 DNA reads as TGCAGCGTTCTGGAGTCCACCATATATTTT. Translated: CSVLESTIYF.

The chain employs TRBV9 and TRBJ2-5, with a tentative D call TRBD2 (6 bases). Germline CDR1 and CDR2: SGDLS and YYNGEE. The CDR3 loop spans 15 amino acids. V lost 1 base to trimming and J lost 0 bases, with 10 bases between them. The CDR3 DNA reads as TGTGCCAGCAGCGTATCCGGCGGGAACCAAGAGACCCAGTACTTC. Its protein product is CASSVSGGNQETQYF.

The chain employs TRBV18 and TRBJ1-1; D gene uncertain. Germline CDR1 is KGHSH and CDR2 is LQKENI. Trimming stripped 6 bases from V and 4 bases from J, with 6 bases between. The CDR3 runs 11 residues. CDR3 coding DNA: TGTGCCAGCTCCCCGGTCACTGAAGCTTTCTTT. This codes for CASSPVTEAFF. The whole variable domain, filled in from reference TRBV18 and TRBJ1-1, reads NAGVMQNPRHLVRRRGQEARLRCSPMKGHSHVYWYRQLPEEGLKFMVYLQKENIIDESGMPKERFSAEFPKEGPSILRIQQVVRGDSAAYFCASSPVTEAFFGQGTRLTVV.

CDR3 amino acids: CASSLAVANIQYF. Written as DNA, the CDR3 is TGCGCCAGCAGCTTGGCAGTAGCAAACATTCAGTACTTC. The V gene is TRBV5-1, the J gene TRBJ2-4; unclear D gene. Trimming left V 0 bases short and J 6 bases short, with 7 bases between. Germline V gives CDR1 SGHRS, CDR2 YFSETQ. This CDR3 comprises 13 residues.

The rearrangement links TRBV27 to TRBJ1-1; unclear D gene. Trimming shortened V by 1 base and J by 1 base, and 4 bases separated the two germline ends. CDR3 length equals 13 residues. The germline V gene encodes CDR1 MNHEY and CDR2 SMNVEV (reference sequence). In DNA form, the CDR3 reads TGTGCCAGCAGTTTATTCCAGAACACTGAAGCTTTCTTT. Its protein is CASSLFQNTEAFF.

V usage is TRBV18 and J usage is TRBJ1-2, with D hard to call. Trimming pared 2 bases from V and 0 bases from J, leaving 7 bases between. There are 14 residues in the CDR3. Per germline, CDR1 KGHSH and CDR2 LQKENI. As DNA, the CDR3 is TGTGCCAGCTCACCATTCCCAGCTAACTATGGCTACACCTTC. It yields the protein CASSPFPANYGYTF.